This T cell receptor beta chain was retrieved from a study of blood T cell repertoires in COVID-19. TCRdb's copy holds only in-frame clones and misses some; the assay was immunoSEQ multiplex PCR. The table shows just under 60,000 clones, with 80% to 85% occurring only once. There are 15 residues in the CDR3. Germline V gene lookup returns CDR1 SEHNR and CDR2 FQNEAQ (reference sequence). V shed 0 bases and J shed 4 bases, with 12 bases lying between them. This chain connects TRBV7-9 to TRBJ1-1, with D unclear. The source material was peripheral blood. The receptor was isolated from a man at least 80 years old with COVID-19, enrolled during active disease. The CDR3, as DNA: TGTGCCAGCAGCTTAGCGGTAGGCGGGAGCACTGAAGCTTTCTTT. It encodes CASSLAVGGSTEAFF.